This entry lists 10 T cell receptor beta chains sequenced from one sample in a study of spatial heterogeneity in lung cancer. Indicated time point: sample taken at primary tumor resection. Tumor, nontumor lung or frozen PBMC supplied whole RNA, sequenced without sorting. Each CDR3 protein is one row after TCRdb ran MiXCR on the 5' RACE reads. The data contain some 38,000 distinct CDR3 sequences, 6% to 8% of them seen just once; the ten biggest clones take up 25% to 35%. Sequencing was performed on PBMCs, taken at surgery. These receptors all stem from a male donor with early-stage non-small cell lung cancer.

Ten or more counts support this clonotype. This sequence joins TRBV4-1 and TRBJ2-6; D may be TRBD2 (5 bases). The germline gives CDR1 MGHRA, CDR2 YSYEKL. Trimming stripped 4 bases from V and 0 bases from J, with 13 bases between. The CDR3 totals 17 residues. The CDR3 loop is CASSRGLAVSGANVLTF. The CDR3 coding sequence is TGCGCCAGCAGCCGCGGACTTGCCGTCTCTGGGGCCAACGTCCTGACTTTC.

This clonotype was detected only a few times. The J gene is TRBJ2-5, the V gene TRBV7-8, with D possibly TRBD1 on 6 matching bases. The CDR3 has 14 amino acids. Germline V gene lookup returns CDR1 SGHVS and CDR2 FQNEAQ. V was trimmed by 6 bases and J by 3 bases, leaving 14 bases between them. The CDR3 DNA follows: TGTGCCAGCAGTTCGGGACATGGGGAAGAGACCCAGTACTTC. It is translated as CASSSGHGEETQYF.

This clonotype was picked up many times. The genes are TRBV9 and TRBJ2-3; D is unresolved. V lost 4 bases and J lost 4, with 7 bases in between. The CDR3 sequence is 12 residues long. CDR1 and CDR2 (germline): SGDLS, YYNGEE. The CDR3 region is CASSTLADTQYF. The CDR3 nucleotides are TGTGCCAGCAGCACCCTCGCAGATACGCAGTATTTT.

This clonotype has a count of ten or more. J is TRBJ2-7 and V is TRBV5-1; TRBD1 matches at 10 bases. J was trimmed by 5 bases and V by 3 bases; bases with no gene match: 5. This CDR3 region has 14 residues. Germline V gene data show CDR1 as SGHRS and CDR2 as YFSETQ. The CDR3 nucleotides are TGCGCCAGCAGCTCCGGGGACAGGGGCCACGAGCAGTACTTC. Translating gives CASSSGDRGHEQYF.

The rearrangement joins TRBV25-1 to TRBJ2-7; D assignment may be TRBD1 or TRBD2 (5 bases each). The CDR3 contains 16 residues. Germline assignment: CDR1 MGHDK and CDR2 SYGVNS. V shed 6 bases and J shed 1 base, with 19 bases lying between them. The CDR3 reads CASRTGTTRPSYEQYV. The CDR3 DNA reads TGTGCCAGCAGGACCGGGACCACACGCCCATCCTACGAGCAGTACGTC.

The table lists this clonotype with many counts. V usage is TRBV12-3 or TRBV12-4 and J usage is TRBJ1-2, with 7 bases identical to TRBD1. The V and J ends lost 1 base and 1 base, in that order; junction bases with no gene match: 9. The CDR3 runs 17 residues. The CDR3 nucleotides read TGTGCCAGCAGTTTAGGTGGCAGGGGGGCCATTAACTATGGCTACACCTTC. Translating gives CASSLGGRGAINYGYTF.

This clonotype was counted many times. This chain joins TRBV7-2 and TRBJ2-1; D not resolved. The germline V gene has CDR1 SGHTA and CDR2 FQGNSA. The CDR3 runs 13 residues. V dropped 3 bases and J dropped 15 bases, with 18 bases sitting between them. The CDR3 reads CASSLDQRPDPFF. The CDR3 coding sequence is TGTGCCAGCAGCTTGGATCAGAGGCCGGATCCGTTCTTC.

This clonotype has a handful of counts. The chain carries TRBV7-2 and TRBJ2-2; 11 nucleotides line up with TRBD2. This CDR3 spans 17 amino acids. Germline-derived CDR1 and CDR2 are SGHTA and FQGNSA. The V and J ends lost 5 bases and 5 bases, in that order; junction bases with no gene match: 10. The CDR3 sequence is CASSEPMRTSGTGELFF. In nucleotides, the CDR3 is TGTGCCAGCAGCGAACCGATGAGGACTAGCGGGACCGGGGAGCTGTTTTTT.

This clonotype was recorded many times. The CDR3 nucleotides are TGTGCCAGCAGCAAAGTCGGGACAGGGTATAGCCCTCTCGAGCAGTACGTC. Translating gives CASSKVGTGYSPLEQYV. The chain uses TRBV21-1 and TRBJ2-7; the D call of TRBD1 is as the table states it, not checked on the DNA. TRBV21-1 is a pseudogene. The CDR3 sequence is 17 residues long.

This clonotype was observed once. The CDR3, as DNA: TGCAGTGCTAGAGGCGCGGGGGGGTACGAGCAGTACTTC. Translating gives CSARGAGGYEQYF. The V call is TRBV20-1, the J call TRBJ2-7; 9 bases agree with TRBD2. The CDR3 is 13 amino acids. Germline V gene sequence: CDR1 DFQATT, CDR2 SNEGSKA (reference sequence). V trimming: 1 base; J trimming: 4 bases; junction bases outside the gene matches: 2.